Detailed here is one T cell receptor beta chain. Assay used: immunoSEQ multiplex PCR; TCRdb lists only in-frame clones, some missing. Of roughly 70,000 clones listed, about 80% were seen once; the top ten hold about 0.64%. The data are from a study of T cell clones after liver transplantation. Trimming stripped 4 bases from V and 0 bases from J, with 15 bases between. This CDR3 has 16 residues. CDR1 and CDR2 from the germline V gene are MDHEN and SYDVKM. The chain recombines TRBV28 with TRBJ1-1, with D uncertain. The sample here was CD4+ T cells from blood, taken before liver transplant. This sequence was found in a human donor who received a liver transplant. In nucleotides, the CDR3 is TGTGCCAGCAGTTATGGGAGAGGAGGTATGAACACTGAAGCTTTCTTT. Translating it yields CASSYGRGGMNTEAFF.